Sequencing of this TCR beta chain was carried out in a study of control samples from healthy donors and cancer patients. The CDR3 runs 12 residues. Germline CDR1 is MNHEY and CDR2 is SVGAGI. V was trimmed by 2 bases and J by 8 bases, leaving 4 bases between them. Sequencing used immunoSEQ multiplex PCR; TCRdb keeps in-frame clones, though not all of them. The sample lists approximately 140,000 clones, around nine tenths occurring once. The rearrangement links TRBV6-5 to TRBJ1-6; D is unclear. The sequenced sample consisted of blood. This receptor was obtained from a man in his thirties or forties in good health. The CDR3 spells CASSYIDSPLHF. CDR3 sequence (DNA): TGTGCCAGCAGTTACATAGATTCACCCCTCCACTTT.